A selection of T cell receptor beta chains follows, all from one sample in a study of blood T cell repertoires in COVID-19. Clones were sequenced by immunoSEQ multiplex PCR, and TCRdb holds only the in-frame ones, with some missing. The sample includes 330,000 or so clones, over 85% of them seen just once. The source material was peripheral blood. These receptors were obtained from a woman aged 60-70 years with COVID-19, enrolled during active disease. Each CDR3 is given with its conserved first and last residue. Fields, in order: clone size, V gene, CDR3 length, J gene, D gene, CDR3 DNA, CDR3 protein. The D gene is left open where the match is weak. For some rows the clone size is stated as once, few or many, or as a class when expanded; others skip it.

abundance: -
v_gene: TRBV6-5
len: 14
j_gene: TRBJ2-2
d_gene: -
CDR3nt: TGTGCCAGCAGGGTCGGGATCGGCACCGGGGAGCTGTTTTTT
CDR3aa: CASRVGIGTGELFF

abundance: -
v_gene: TRBV15
len: 13
j_gene: TRBJ2-3
d_gene: TRBD1
CDR3nt: TGTGCCACCAGCAGGGGGACAGCAGATACGCAGTATTTT
CDR3aa: CATSRGTADTQYF

abundance: -
v_gene: TRBV4-2
len: 14
j_gene: TRBJ1-1
d_gene: TRBD1
CDR3nt: TGTGCCAGCAGCCGCCCGACAGGGTACACTGAAGCTTTCTTT
CDR3aa: CASSRPTGYTEAFF

abundance: -
v_gene: TRBV6-6
len: 13
j_gene: TRBJ2-1
d_gene: -
CDR3nt: TGTGCCACCAGGGGGGGCTCCTACAATGAGCAGTTCTTC
CDR3aa: CATRGGSYNEQFF

abundance: -
v_gene: TRBV18
len: 13
j_gene: TRBJ1-5
d_gene: -
CDR3nt: TGTGCCAGCTCACCGACAGAGAATCAGCCCCAGCATTTT
CDR3aa: CASSPTENQPQHF

abundance: few
v_gene: TRBV5-1
len: 13
j_gene: TRBJ2-7
d_gene: -
CDR3nt: TGCGCCAGCAGCTTGGAGGGGCTTGGCGAGCAGTACTTC
CDR3aa: CASSLEGLGEQYF

abundance: -
v_gene: TRBV5-8
len: 15
j_gene: TRBJ1-6
d_gene: -
CDR3nt: TGTGCCAGCAGCTTAGAGGGTACCTATAATTCACCCCTCCACTTT
CDR3aa: CASSLEGTYNSPLHF

abundance: -
v_gene: TRBV7-3
len: 15
j_gene: TRBJ2-3
d_gene: TRBD2
CDR3nt: TGTGCCAGCAGCTTAATAGCGGGGGGGCCGGATACGCAGTATTTT
CDR3aa: CASSLIAGGPDTQYF

abundance: few
v_gene: TRBV28
len: 15
j_gene: TRBJ1-1
d_gene: -
CDR3nt: TGTGCCAGCACTAGTGGGGCACTCGGTTGGACTGAAGCTTTCTTT
CDR3aa: CASTSGALGWTEAFF

abundance: once
v_gene: TRBV5-1
len: 15
j_gene: TRBJ2-7
d_gene: -
CDR3nt: TGCGCCAGCAGCTTAGAAGGGGTTGGCCCCTACGAGCAGTACTTC
CDR3aa: CASSLEGVGPYEQYF

abundance: -
v_gene: TRBV27
len: 14
j_gene: TRBJ1-1
d_gene: -
CDR3nt: TGTGCCAGCAGTTCGTACAACCCGAACACTGAAGCTTTCTTT
CDR3aa: CASSSYNPNTEAFF

abundance: -
v_gene: TRBV11-2
len: 15
j_gene: TRBJ1-5
d_gene: -
CDR3nt: TGTGCCAGCAGCCCGCAGGGGTTTCAGAATCAGCCCCAGCATTTT
CDR3aa: CASSPQGFQNQPQHF

abundance: -
v_gene: TRBV14
len: 16
j_gene: TRBJ1-4
d_gene: -
CDR3nt: TGTGCCAGCAGCCAGGGCAGGGTAACCAGTAATGAAAAACTGTTTTTT
CDR3aa: CASSQGRVTSNEKLFF

abundance: -
v_gene: TRBV24-1
len: 18
j_gene: TRBJ2-3
d_gene: TRBD1
CDR3nt: TGTGCCACCAGTGCCGTCGCCACCCAGGGGGCGAGGGCAGATACGCAGTATTTT
CDR3aa: CATSAVATQGARADTQYF

abundance: -
v_gene: TRBV19
len: 14
j_gene: TRBJ1-2
d_gene: TRBD1
CDR3nt: TGTGCCAGTAGCCCCGGGACAGGGGTAGGAGGCTACACCTTC
CDR3aa: CASSPGTGVGGYTF

abundance: -
v_gene: TRBV11-2
len: 14
j_gene: TRBJ2-7
d_gene: TRBD1
CDR3nt: TGTGCCAGCAGCTTTGGACAGGCTAGCTACGAGCAGTACTTC
CDR3aa: CASSFGQASYEQYF

abundance: once
v_gene: TRBV10-3
len: 18
j_gene: TRBJ1-1
d_gene: -
CDR3nt: TGTGCCATCAGTGGGGGAGGCGTAAGCGAACCTCTGAACACTGAAGCTTTCTTT
CDR3aa: CAISGGGVSEPLNTEAFF